These T cell receptor beta chains were read from a single sample in a study of T cells in Graves' hyperthyroidism and ophthalmopathy. Each CDR3 protein is one row after TCRdb ran MiXCR on the multiplex PCR reads. The sample consists of 250,000 to 400,000 distinct CDR3 sequences, roughly 13% of them appearing once. Sequenced input: blood. These receptors came from a woman in her thirties or forties with Graves' ophthalmopathy. The CDR3 runs from the conserved cysteine through the conserved F or W. The D gene is left open where the match is weak. Clone size is given for some rows only: seen once, a few or many times, or a class if the clone is expanded.

cdr3_length d_call clone_size j_call v_call cdr3_nt cdr3_aa
15 NA many TRBJ2-1 TRBV11-2 TGTGCCAGCAGCCTTGACAGGAGCTCCTACAATGAGCAGTTCTTC CASSLDRSSYNEQFF
17 NA many TRBJ2-3 TRBV2 TGTGCCAGCATACAGGGAAGGTCGGTGGAGAGCACAGATACGCAGTATTTT CASIQGRSVESTDTQYF
18 NA many TRBJ1-1 TRBV6-5 TGTGCCAGCAGTTACGTTCTCTTTGGAGGGCGCGCAGGCACTGAAGCTTTCTTT CASSYVLFGGRAGTEAFF
13 NA few TRBJ1-1 TRBV19 TGTGCCAGTAGTACCCAAGATGGAGGGGACGCTTTCTTT CASSTQDGGDAFF
13 NA many TRBJ1-5 TRBV28 TGTGCCAGCAGTTTGGAGGCTAATCAGCCCCAGCATTTT CASSLEANQPQHF
13 NA many TRBJ1-2 TRBV2 TGTGCCAGCGCATCCCAGAGGGGGTATGGCTACACCTTC CASASQRGYGYTF
14 TRBD2 NA TRBJ2-2 TRBV12-3/TRBV12-4 TGTGCCAGCAGCCGAGCGGGGGGGGACGGGGAGCTGTTTTTT CASSRAGGDGELFF
11 TRBD1 many TRBJ1-1 TRBV20-1 TGCAGTGCCGCCTCGACAGGGAAAGCTTTCTTT CSAASTGKAFF
15 TRBD1 many TRBJ2-5 TRBV14 TGTGCCAGCAGGGCAGGGGGAACGTACCAAGAGACCCAGTACTTC CASRAGGTYQETQYF
16 NA NA TRBJ2-2 TRBV11-2 TGTGCCAGCAGCCCCCATTCCGGGCCCAACACCGGGGAGCTGTTTTTT CASSPHSGPNTGELFF
13 NA NA TRBJ2-1 TRBV13 TGTGCCAGCAGTCCGACCCCCTACAATGAGCAGTTCTTC CASSPTPYNEQFF
15 NA many TRBJ1-6 TRBV20-1 TGCAGTGCTAGTCCCCCCAGGGGATTAAATTCACCCCTCCACTTT CSASPPRGLNSPLHF
16 TRBD1 many TRBJ1-6 TRBV12-3/TRBV12-4 TGTGCCAGCAGTCCCTACGGACAGGGGACAAATTCACCCCTCCACTTT CASSPYGQGTNSPLHF
15 NA many TRBJ1-3 TRBV7-8 TGTGCCAGCAGCTTACAGGGGTACTCTGGAAACACCATATATTTT CASSLQGYSGNTIYF
15 NA NA TRBJ1-1 TRBV20-1 TGCAGTGCTAGCTATGGGGGCCAGGTGAACACTGAAGCTTTCTTT CSASYGGQVNTEAFF
15 TRBD2 NA TRBJ2-1 TRBV10-3 TGTGCCAGCTCCGGGACTAGCGGGATGATCATTGAGCAGTTCTTC CASSGTSGMIIEQFF
17 TRBD1 few TRBJ1-3 TRBV6-1 TGTGCCAGCAGTGAAGCATGGAGGGACAGCTCTGGAAACACCATATATTTT CASSEAWRDSSGNTIYF
14 TRBD2 many TRBJ2-5 TRBV29-1 TGCAGCGGGGCACCGGGACTAGGCCAAGAGACCCAGTACTTC CSGAPGLGQETQYF
11 NA many TRBJ2-1 TRBV18 TGTGCCAGCTCACACACGAATGAGCAGTTCTTC CASSHTNEQFF
15 NA NA TRBJ2-5 TRBV7-2 TGTGCCAGCAGCTTCTCCTTAGTGAGGTCAGAGACCCAGTACTTC CASSFSLVRSETQYF
12 NA many TRBJ2-7 TRBV20-1 TGCAGTGCGCCCGACGGGGCCTACGAGCAGTACTTC CSAPDGAYEQYF
16 NA many TRBJ2-1 TRBV28 TGTGCCAGCAGTTCCCTCGGGGCAGGCCGGACCAATGAGCAGTTCTTC CASSSLGAGRTNEQFF
15 NA many TRBJ2-7 TRBV2 TGTGCCAGCAGTGAGTCTACTAGGCTCCCCTACGAGCAGTACTTC CASSESTRLPYEQYF
13 NA few TRBJ1-1 TRBV15 TGTGCCACCAGCTCAGGGAGTCGCACTGAAGCTTTCTTT CATSSGSRTEAFF
15 TRBD2 many TRBJ2-3 TRBV20-1 TGCAGTGCTAGAGATATCCGAGCGGGAGGGGATACGCAGTATTTT CSARDIRAGGDTQYF
14 TRBD1 many TRBJ2-2 TRBV2 TGTGCCAGCAGTGATCGACAGGGGGCCGGGGAGCTGTTTTTT CASSDRQGAGELFF
18 TRBD2 few TRBJ2-1 TRBV7-2 TGTGCCAGCAGCAAACTAGTAGCGGGGGGCTTTATTTACAATGAGCAGTTCTTC CASSKLVAGGFIYNEQFF
15 TRBD1 many TRBJ2-7 TRBV2 TGTGCCAGCAGCGCACAGGGGTCCCCGTGGGACGAGCAGTACTTC CASSAQGSPWDEQYF
14 TRBD1 NA TRBJ2-7 TRBV7-2 TGTGCCAGCAGCTTAAGGGGACAGGGCAACGAGCAGTACTTC CASSLRGQGNEQYF
15 NA many TRBJ2-1 TRBV9 TGTGCCAGCAGCGTAGGTGAAGGGACTGTCAATGAGCAGTTCTTC CASSVGEGTVNEQFF
17 TRBD1 NA TRBJ2-5 TRBV20-1 TGCAGTGCTAGAGCCCCCTCCTCGCAGGGGGTAGGGGAGACCCAGTACTTC CSARAPSSQGVGETQYF
15 TRBD1 many TRBJ1-4 TRBV12-3/TRBV12-4 TGTGCCAGCAGTTTAGTCGGGACAGGGATTGAAAAACTGTTTTTT CASSLVGTGIEKLFF
12 NA many TRBJ2-7 TRBV20-1 TGCAGTGCGACCGGCCGAGAATACGAGCAGTACTTC CSATGREYEQYF
13 TRBD1 many TRBJ1-4 TRBV12-3/TRBV12-4 TGTGCCAGTGGTGGGGACAGCAATGAAAAACTGTTTTTT CASGGDSNEKLFF
17 NA many TRBJ1-6 TRBV28 TGTGCCAGCAGCCCTCAAAGTGTGGGGGTCTATAATTCACCCCTCCACTTT CASSPQSVGVYNSPLHF
13 NA many TRBJ1-5 TRBV6-1 TGTGCCAGCAACGACAGCGGCAATCAGCCCCAGCATTTT CASNDSGNQPQHF
14 NA few TRBJ2-7 TRBV7-8 TGTGCCAGCAGCTTACTACTACAGGGCTACGAGCAGTACTTC CASSLLLQGYEQYF
15 NA few TRBJ1-4 TRBV24-1 TGTGCCACCAGTGATGCGTCCCCAACTAATGAAAAACTGTTTTTT CATSDASPTNEKLFF
16 TRBD2 NA TRBJ2-5 TRBV4-2 TGTGCCAGCAGCGGTACCCGAGCGGGGGGTGGAGAGACCCAGTACTTC CASSGTRAGGGETQYF
16 NA NA TRBJ2-7 TRBV20-1 TGCAGTGCTCCTACCCAACGGAGCCTAAGCTCCTACGAGCAGTACTTC CSAPTQRSLSSYEQYF
11 NA few TRBJ2-7 TRBV20-1 TGCAGTGGGGAGATTACCTACGAGCAGTACTTC CSGEITYEQYF